The rows below give T cell receptor beta chains drawn from one sample of a study of T cell responses to AZD1222 COVID-19 vaccine. Measured with immunoSEQ multiplex PCR; TCRdb has only the in-frame clones, and not every one. The table lists 150,000 or so clones, approximately 95% of them singletons. The sequencing here drew on peripheral blood, taken on day 0 of MenACWY control vaccination. The receptors originated from an adult in good health. CDR3s include the opening cysteine and the closing phenylalanine or tryptophan. Fields, in order: V gene, CDR3 length, J gene, clone size, D gene, CDR3 DNA, CDR3 protein. The D gene is left open where the match is weak. Where a row states a size, it is once, few, many or the class of an expanded clone; other rows omit it.

TRBV6-2/TRBV6-3	14	TRBJ1-1	.	TRBD1	TGTGCCAGCAGTCGACAGGGCCAATGGACTGAAGCTTTCTTT	CASSRQGQWTEAFF
TRBV2	14	TRBJ2-3	.	TRBD1	TGTGCCAGCTTACGGGACAGGGCGACAGATACGCAGTATTTT	CASLRDRATDTQYF
TRBV11-3	13	TRBJ1-1	.	.	TGTGCCAGCAGTCCTGGGACGGCCACTGAAGCTTTCTTT	CASSPGTATEAFF
TRBV19	14	TRBJ2-2	.	.	TGTGCCAGTAGTAGAACTAGTTACACCGGGGAGCTGTTTTTT	CASSRTSYTGELFF
TRBV27	14	TRBJ1-6	.	TRBD1	TGTGCCAGCACCTTGGGACAGGGGAGCTCACCCCTCCACTTT	CASTLGQGSSPLHF
TRBV18	15	TRBJ1-1	.	TRBD1	TGTGCCAGCTCACCTGGGGACAGACATAACACTGAAGCTTTCTTT	CASSPGDRHNTEAFF
TRBV5-6	16	TRBJ1-5	.	TRBD1	TGTGCCAGCAGCGAGGGACAGGGGTTTGGCAATCAGCCCCAGCATTTT	CASSEGQGFGNQPQHF
TRBV20-1	10	TRBJ2-7	.	.	TGCAGTGTAGGGTCCTACGAGCAGTACTTC	CSVGSYEQYF
TRBV5-1	14	TRBJ1-3	.	TRBD1	TGCGCCAGCAGTTCAGGGGGCGCCGGAAACACCATATATTTT	CASSSGGAGNTIYF
TRBV4-3	14	TRBJ1-1	.	.	TGCGCCAGCAGCCAAGATCCCAGGGTGCCTGAAGCTTTCTTT	CASSQDPRVPEAFF
TRBV13	15	TRBJ1-2	.	.	TGTGCCAGCAGCTCGGGGACAACAGCTAACTATGGCTACACCTTC	CASSSGTTANYGYTF
TRBV6-2/TRBV6-3	15	TRBJ2-7	.	.	TGTGCCAGCAGTACACGACATACGGCCCCCTACGAGCAGTACTTC	CASSTRHTAPYEQYF
TRBV5-5	14	TRBJ2-5	.	TRBD1	TGTGCCAGCAGCTTGATCACAGGGGGAGAGACCCAGTACTTC	CASSLITGGETQYF
TRBV5-8	14	TRBJ2-7	.	TRBD1	TGTGCCAGCAGCCCCAGGACAGGGTTCCACGAGCAGTACTTC	CASSPRTGFHEQYF
TRBV10-1	15	TRBJ2-1	once	TRBD2	TGCGCCAGCAGTGATCTAGCGGGCTCCTACAATGAGCAGTTCTTC	CASSDLAGSYNEQFF
TRBV15	16	TRBJ1-2	.	.	TGTGCCACCAGCATCGACCAGGGACCCCTAAACTATGGCTACACCTTC	CATSIDQGPLNYGYTF
TRBV6-5	15	TRBJ2-2	.	.	TGTGCCAGCAGTTACTCATCCATACCCACCGGGGAGCTGTTTTTT	CASSYSSIPTGELFF
TRBV19	16	TRBJ2-1	.	.	TGTGCCAGTAGTATAGACTCGGGGGGCGCTTGGAATGAGCAGTTCTTC	CASSIDSGGAWNEQFF
TRBV6-5	12	TRBJ1-1	.	.	TGTGCCTCCCAGGGCATGAACACTGAAGCTTTCTTT	CASQGMNTEAFF
TRBV7-2	14	TRBJ1-6	.	.	TGTGCCAGCCTCGAGGCAGGCCGAAATTCACCCCTCCACTTT	CASLEAGRNSPLHF
TRBV5-6	15	TRBJ1-2	.	.	TGTGCCAGCAGCTCGAAGACCCGGTGGGGCTATGGCTACACCTTC	CASSSKTRWGYGYTF
TRBV27	17	TRBJ2-1	.	TRBD2	TGTGCCAGCAGACCGGGACTAGCGGTGATAGTTGACAATGAGCAGTTCTTC	CASRPGLAVIVDNEQFF
TRBV6-5	13	TRBJ1-6	.	.	TGTGCCAGCAGCCCCTCCTATAATTCACCCCTCCACTTT	CASSPSYNSPLHF
TRBV11-2	15	TRBJ1-5	.	.	TGTGCCAGCAGCTTTGGGACCGGGGGGAATCAGCCCCAGCATTTT	CASSFGTGGNQPQHF
TRBV6-2/TRBV6-3	13	TRBJ2-4	.	.	TGTGCCAGCAGTACCCTAGCCAAAAACATTCAGTACTTC	CASSTLAKNIQYF
TRBV13	13	TRBJ2-5	.	.	TGTGCCAGCAGCTTAGGAGCCGAGGAGACCCAGTACTTC	CASSLGAEETQYF
TRBV3-1/TRBV3-2	13	TRBJ2-2	.	.	TGTGCCAGCACCATTAGCGTGTCCGGGGAGCTGTTTTTT	CASTISVSGELFF
TRBV15	13	TRBJ1-5	.	.	TGTGCCACCAGCTCATTACAGGGCCAGCCCCAGCATTTT	CATSSLQGQPQHF
TRBV11-1	16	TRBJ2-7	.	TRBD2	TGTGCCAGCAGCTCAACGAGTGGGAGGGCCTTCCACGAGCAGTACTTC	CASSSTSGRAFHEQYF
TRBV5-1	14	TRBJ2-1	.	TRBD2	TGCGCCAGCTCGTGGGGCCGGGAGGGGGATGAGCAGTTCTTC	CASSWGREGDEQFF
TRBV5-1	15	TRBJ2-6	.	TRBD1	TGCGCCAGCAGCGAACAGGGGGCTGGGGCCAACGTCCTGACTTTC	CASSEQGAGANVLTF
TRBV2	13	TRBJ2-7	.	.	TGTGCCAGCAGTGTATCTTTAGCCTACGAGCAGTACTTC	CASSVSLAYEQYF